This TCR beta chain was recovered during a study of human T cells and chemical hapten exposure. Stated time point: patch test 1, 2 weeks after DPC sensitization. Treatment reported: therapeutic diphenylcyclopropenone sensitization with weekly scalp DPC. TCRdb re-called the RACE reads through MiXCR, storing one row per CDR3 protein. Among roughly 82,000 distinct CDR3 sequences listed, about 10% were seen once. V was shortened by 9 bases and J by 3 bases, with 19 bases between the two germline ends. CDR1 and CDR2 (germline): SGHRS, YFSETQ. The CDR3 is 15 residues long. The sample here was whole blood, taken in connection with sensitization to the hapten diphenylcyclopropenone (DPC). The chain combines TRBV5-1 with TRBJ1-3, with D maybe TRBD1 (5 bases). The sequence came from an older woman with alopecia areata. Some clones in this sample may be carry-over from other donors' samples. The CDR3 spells CANPPRTSGGNTIYF. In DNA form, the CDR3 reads TGCGCCAACCCCCCTCGGACAAGTGGTGGAAACACCATATATTTT. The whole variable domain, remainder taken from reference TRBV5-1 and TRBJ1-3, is KAGVTQTPRYLIKTRGQQVTLSCSPISGHRSVSWYQQTPGQGLQFLFEYFSETQRNKGNFPGRFSGRQFSNSRSEMNVSTLELGDSALYLCANPPRTSGGNTIYFGEGSWLTVV.